The sequence of this T cell receptor beta chain was determined in a study of blood T cell repertoires in COVID-19. Germline trimming cut 6 bases from V and 5 bases from J; bases unmatched to any gene: 7. From germline, CDR1 is SNHLY and CDR2 FYNNEI. This CDR3 contains 15 residues. Here immunoSEQ multiplex PCR was the method, and the copy in TCRdb shows in-frame clones only, minus some. The sample lists some 68,000 clones; roughly nine tenths were seen once. The sample taken for sequencing was peripheral blood. The chain combines TRBV2 with TRBJ2-1; 10 bases map to TRBD2. The source of this sequence is a woman aged 45-59 years with COVID-19, enrolled during active disease. As DNA, the CDR3 is TGTGCCAGCAGGGATGGACTAGCGGCTAACAATGAGCAGTTCTTC. The encoded protein is CASRDGLAANNEQFF.